This TCR beta chain comes out of a study of T cell responses to AZD1222 COVID-19 vaccine. The method was immunoSEQ multiplex PCR; TCRdb's version includes in-frame clones alone and lacks a portion of them. The sample's table shows around 150,000 clones. The sequence was collected from an adult in good health. The sample consisted of peripheral blood.

The CDR3 reads CASMHRRAFF. The CDR3 region has the DNA TGCGCCAGCATGCACAGAAGAGCTTTCTTT. The chain carries TRBV5-1 and TRBJ1-1, with D uncertain. CDR1 is SGHRS, CDR2 YFSETQ, per germline. Trimming cost V 6 bases and J 10 bases, with 10 bases left between them. The CDR3 runs 10 residues.